The clone carrying this TCR beta chain was observed many times. There were TCR beta CDR3 regions amplified from RNA transcripts. HTBI primers drove first-round RT-PCR of the TCR CDR3. TCRdb re-derived calls from the multiplex PCR reads in MiXCR, one entry per CDR3 protein. The sample consists of under 350,000 distinct CDR3 sequences, about an eighth of them appearing once. This sample was taken from a study of T cells in Graves' hyperthyroidism and ophthalmopathy. Hyperthyroidism in the patients, aged 18 to 65, was newly diagnosed and under 2 months in duration. For the diagnoses, clinical symptoms, serum thyroxine and TRAb, thyroid ultrasound and orbital computed tomography were used. V shed 6 bases, J shed 9 bases, and the junction held 10 bases outside the gene matches. The CDR3 contains 14 residues. The germline V gene encodes CDR1 MNHNS and CDR2 SASEGT.

The genes are TRBV6-1 and TRBJ2-1; 8 bases are a match to TRBD2. The sequence was obtained from a woman younger than 45 with Graves' hyperthyroidism that later progressed to Graves' ophthalmopathy. Sequenced: blood. This chain's CDR3 is CASRLAVYLAEQFF. For the CDR3, the DNA is TGTGCCAGCAGACTAGCGGTCTATTTGGCTGAGCAGTTCTTC.